This T cell receptor beta chain was identified in a study of CXCR3-negative and CXCR3-positive naive CD8 T cells. Regarding the study as a whole: Naive CXCR3-positive and CXCR3-negative cells shared similar TRBV-TRBJ usage, unlike memory cells. In CXCR3-positive naive cells, the TRB CDR3s were more hydrophobic than in CXCR3-negative naive cells.

To note about this clonotype: No antigen is known for it.

The study made its TRB cDNA libraries by 5' RACE, adding UMI labels. Each CDR3 protein gets one entry in TCRdb, which reprocessed the 5' RACE reads and gives no DNA. The data show roughly 120,000 distinct CDR3 sequences, and the top ten clones hold roughly 0.62%. Naive CD8+ T cells displayed a CD45RO-CCR7+CD27+CD95- phenotype. Sequenced: naive CXCR3+ CD8+ T cells from blood. As to subset: CD45RO-CCR7+CD27+CD95- naive CD8+ T cells expressing CXCR3 (TNR3+). This TCR derives from a human donor in good health. Some clones in this sample may be carry-over from other donors' samples.

The CDR3 loop reads CASSQDIPGGYNEQFF. The chain uses TRBV4-3 and TRBJ2-1; as DNA is missing, the TRBD1 call by TCRdb cannot be tested. Germline V gene sequence: CDR1 LGHNA, CDR2 YSLEER. This CDR3 comprises 16 residues.